Detailed here is one T cell receptor (beta chain). No antigen is known for it. No much larger clone exists at a distance of one base, and base qualities are not known. The trial excluded patients who had a history of autoimmune disease or who were on systemic immunosuppression. In every dose cohort, peripheral blood was drawn for TCR sequencing at baseline, cycle 4 day 1, and cycle 7 day 1. The samples were drawn from a first-in-human, open-label, multicenter phase I dose-escalation trial of ivuxolimab. The trial enrolled adults with locally advanced or metastatic head and neck squamous cell, hepatocellular, melanoma or renal cell carcinoma. Before TCR sequencing, CD4+ T cells and CD8+ T cells were sorted from peripheral blood as separate populations. V is pruned by 3 bases and J by 4 bases, leaving 14 bases of the junction without a gene match. The germline V gene sets CDR1 to SGHTA and CDR2 to FQGNSA. The CDR3 runs 17 residues from the cysteine to the phenylalanine. Only the CDR3 region is kept as DNA, spanning 51 bases read in frame from base 1.

The record originates from a study of OX40 agonist ivuxolimab in advanced cancers. Looking at the study overall: Ivuxolimab was a fully human IgG2 agonistic monoclonal antibody targeting the costimulatory receptor OX40 (CD134). Intravenous ivuxolimab was administered to patients every 2 weeks at six dose levels: 0.01, 0.1, 0.3, 1.5, 3 and 10 mg/kg. Among the 50 to 55 dose-escalation patients, about 19 had hepatocellular carcinoma, approximately 15 melanoma, 9 renal cell carcinoma and 9 head and neck cancer. In the dose-escalation cohort, 82.7% of patients were male, and the mean age was roughly 60 years, with a range of roughly 20 to 80. Patients were allowed to have had prior anti-PD-1, anti-PD-L1 or anti-CTLA-4 therapy, and around 37% of the dose-escalation patients had previously received checkpoint inhibitors. Partial responses occurred in three dose-escalation patients: two with cutaneous melanoma and one with hepatocellular carcinoma. Peripheral TCRbeta sequencing was intended to test whether TCR sequence diversity was altered and clonal T-cell expansion was caused by ivuxolimab. The paper reports the monotherapy dose-escalation portion (N = 52 patients) of the phase I ivuxolimab trial. The study at large found these results: Which antigens the clonally expanded peripheral T cells were specific for was not determined. After ivuxolimab, expanded clones were on average more numerous among CD8+ T cells than among CD4+ T cells. Low levels of normalized T-cell clonal expansion were also seen in some patients who did not respond. At doses of 0.1 to 3.0 mg/kg, clonal expansion of both CD4+ and CD8+ T cells in blood was seen between baseline and week 6. Partial responders in the 0.1-3.0 mg/kg groups had among the lowest normalized peripheral clonal expansion, especially among CD8+ T cells.

Genomic DNA was isolated from the sorted cells so that the TCRbeta CDR3 region could be sequenced. The immunoSEQ Assay was used for sequencing of TCRbeta CDR3 regions. The table was pulled from immuneACCESS by TCRdb, which kept in-frame rearrangements only. Such tables lose some clones; where checked, under half of the loss comes from unresolved V genes, and the rest has no known cause. The sample table lists about 83,000 clones, around four fifths of them with a count of one. The top ten clonotypes cover approximately 2% of the sample. Recombination linked TRBV7-2 to TRBJ2-7, and 8 junction bases match TRBD2. The input for sequencing was CD4+ or CD8+ T cells sorted from blood, taken in a trial of the OX40 agonist ivuxolimab. The sequence derives from an adult with an advanced solid tumor such as melanoma, head and neck, liver or kidney cancer. The CDR3: CASSLGAAGGAGYEQYF. The sequenced DNA: TGTGCCAGCAGCTTGGGGGCCGCCGGGGGGGCAGGATACGAGCAGTACTTC.